This T cell receptor beta chain was observed in a study of chemoradiotherapy in HPV16-positive cancers. At the level of the study: A couple of HPV16-positive patients' cells yielded candidate HPV-specific clones and common motifs.

Samples were taken several times over chemoradiotherapy. This CDR3 comprises 16 residues. From germline, CDR1 is SGHNT and CDR2 YENEEA. Trimming took off 1 base at V and 2 bases at J, with 15 bases between the two ends. Here immunoSEQ multiplex PCR was the method, and the copy in TCRdb shows in-frame clones only, minus some. The sample holds tens of thousands of clones, about 90% seen once. J is TRBJ2-7 and V is TRBV11-3, with D unclear. Sequencing was performed on blood, taken from a patient who underwent chemoradiotherapy. The sequence derives from a human donor with HPV-associated anogenital cancer. The CDR3 DNA follows: TGTGCCAGCAGCTTAGTACTGCGGCAAGCTACCTACGAGCAGTACTTC. This encodes CASSLVLRQATYEQYF.